This TCR beta chain appears in the sequencing data of a study of cytomegalovirus exposure and HLA in healthy donors. Points from the study as a whole: Analysis was performed later, and it showed HLA-associated TCR beta chains to be more clonally expanded than equally common others. Later analysis associated a missense DCLRE1C variant with TCR beta V- and J-gene trimming.

CDR1 is SGHRS and CDR2 is YFSETQ in the germline V gene. The CDR3 has 14 residues. Trimming cost V 6 bases and J 1 base, with 14 bases left between them. As concerns this clone: Its specificity is not known.

60 Vbeta and 13 Jbeta primers were used in PCR. Produced via immunoSEQ multiplex PCR; TCRdb's table is partial and in-frame only. The table shows approximately 120,000 clones, with 73% occurring only once. V gene TRBV5-1 combines with J gene TRBJ2-7; TRBD1 is a possible D gene (5 bases). This receptor was obtained from a man in his sixties in good health and CMV-seropositive. Material: PBMCs. CDR3 sequence (DNA): TGCGCCAGCACGGCGACCCAGGGTTCCTACGAGCAGTACTTC. This translates into CASTATQGSYEQYF.